This TCR beta chain was observed in a study of post-analysis software for immune sequencing data. Looking at the study overall: As for disease course, relapsing-remitting, secondary progressive and progressive-relapsing multiple sclerosis were all included.

Concerning this clonotype itself: The target antigen is unknown.

The library was made from cDNA and included unique molecular identifiers. Between roughly 1 and 10 million T cells gave rise to 500,000 to 600,000 cDNA molecules. Via MiXCR, TCRdb re-called the PCR reads, giving one row per CDR3 protein. The sample has roughly 870,000 distinct CDR3 sequences; about 57% are singletons. General study results and limits: Those with multiple sclerosis, the patient group, showed significantly lower normalized Chao1 diversity than controls.

Sequencing input: blood. The TCR sequence derives from a girl aged 5 to 17 with multiple sclerosis.

DNA for the CDR3: TGCGCCAGCAGCTCTGGACTAGCGGTTTACCAAGAGACCCAGTACTTC. Translation: CASSSGLAVYQETQYF. This chain links TRBV5-1 with TRBJ2-5; 10 bases fit TRBD2. This CDR3 spans 16 amino acids. Germline V gene lookup returns CDR1 SGHRS and CDR2 YFSETQ. The ends lost 3 bases at V and 0 bases at J; junction bases unmatched: 5.